This T cell receptor (beta chain) comes out of a study of cytomegalovirus exposure and HLA in healthy donors. It was with 60 Vbeta and 13 Jbeta primers that the PCR ran. Sequencing used immunoSEQ multiplex PCR; TCRdb keeps in-frame clones, though not all of them. The sample lists approximately 200,000 clones; approximately 78% were seen once. Regarding the study as a whole: Specific recognition of CMV antigens was confirmed in vitro for a few chains (all CMV-associated).

Germline CDR1 reads ENHRY; CDR2 reads SYGVKD. The CDR3 has 14 amino acids. V was cut by 9 bases and J by 7 bases, with 20 bases left in between. This clone showed up just once. Its specificity is unknown. The source of this sequence is a woman between 50 and 59 years old in good health and CMV-seropositive. The chain joins TRBV10-3 to TRBJ2-3; D not resolved. Sample: PBMCs. CDR3 bases: TGTGCCATAAAAATGGGTATAGGAGAGAATACGCAGTATTTT. Protein sequence: CAIKMGIGENTQYF.